Listed below are T cell receptor beta chains from one sample, sequenced in a study of human T cells and chemical hapten exposure. TCRdb re-derived calls from the RACE reads in MiXCR, one entry per CDR3 protein. The table has 60,000 to 80,000 distinct CDR3 sequences, under 7.5% seen once. Sequenced input: whole blood. These receptors all stem from a female donor in good health. Some clones in this sample may be carry-over from other donors' samples. Both conserved end residues are part of each CDR3. Fields, in order: CDR3 length, J gene, D gene, clone size, V gene, CDR3 protein, CDR3 DNA. The D gene is left open where the match is weak. Where a row states a size, it is once, few, many or the class of an expanded clone; other rows omit it.

CDR3 length: 15
J gene: TRBJ2-5
D gene: TRBD2
clone size: many
V gene: TRBV27
CDR3 protein: CASSLSTSGRGTQYF
CDR3 DNA: TGTGCCAGCAGTTTATCCACTAGCGGGAGAGGGACCCAGTACTTC

CDR3 length: 14
J gene: TRBJ2-3
D gene: NA
clone size: few
V gene: TRBV11-1
CDR3 protein: CASSRTWGTDTQYF
CDR3 DNA: TGTGCCAGCAGCAGAACATGGGGCACAGATACGCAGTATTTT

CDR3 length: 16
J gene: TRBJ1-1
D gene: TRBD1
clone size: many
V gene: TRBV5-1
CDR3 protein: CASSQSGGLGTGEAFF
CDR3 DNA: TGCGCCAGCAGCCAGTCAGGGGGCCTGGGGACGGGCGAAGCTTTCTTT

CDR3 length: 15
J gene: TRBJ2-7
D gene: NA
clone size: many
V gene: TRBV7-7
CDR3 protein: CASSLGPGSSYEQYF
CDR3 DNA: TGTGCCAGCAGCTTAGGACCCGGGAGCTCCTACGAGCAGTACTTC

CDR3 length: 19
J gene: TRBJ2-7
D gene: TRBD1
clone size: NA
V gene: TRBV25-1
CDR3 protein: CASSESPRLPRQGAYEQYF
CDR3 DNA: TGTGCCAGCAGTGAATCACCCAGGCTCCCCCGACAGGGGGCTTACGAGCAGTACTTC

CDR3 length: 13
J gene: TRBJ1-1
D gene: NA
clone size: many
V gene: TRBV7-9
CDR3 protein: CASSLQGDTEAFF
CDR3 DNA: TGTGCCAGCAGCTTACAGGGAGACACTGAAGCTTTCTTT

CDR3 length: 14
J gene: TRBJ2-1
D gene: NA
clone size: many
V gene: TRBV14
CDR3 protein: CASNGGHQSNEQFF
CDR3 DNA: TGTGCCAGCAATGGGGGCCATCAGTCCAATGAGCAGTTCTTC

CDR3 length: 17
J gene: TRBJ1-5
D gene: NA
clone size: NA
V gene: TRBV28
CDR3 protein: CASSLSSRVSGNQPQHF
CDR3 DNA: TGTGCCAGCAGTTTATCGTCCAGGGTTAGCGGCAATCAGCCCCAGCATTTT

CDR3 length: 13
J gene: TRBJ2-3
D gene: NA
clone size: few
V gene: TRBV7-7
CDR3 protein: CASSRTEADTQYF
CDR3 DNA: TGTGCCAGCAGCCGGACAGAGGCAGATACGCAGTATTTT

CDR3 length: 14
J gene: TRBJ2-3
D gene: NA
clone size: many
V gene: TRBV10-3
CDR3 protein: CAIKGPGYTDTQYF
CDR3 DNA: TGTGCCATCAAGGGCCCGGGATACACAGATACGCAGTATTTT

CDR3 length: 14
J gene: TRBJ2-7
D gene: TRBD2
clone size: few
V gene: TRBV27
CDR3 protein: CASSSSGGLYEQYF
CDR3 DNA: TGTGCCAGCAGTTCTAGCGGGGGTCTCTACGAGCAGTACTTC

CDR3 length: 15
J gene: TRBJ2-7
D gene: TRBD1
clone size: many
V gene: TRBV7-9
CDR3 protein: CASSSVDRGTYEQYF
CDR3 DNA: TGTGCCAGCAGCTCTGTGGACAGGGGAACCTACGAGCAGTACTTC

CDR3 length: 15
J gene: TRBJ1-4
D gene: TRBD1
clone size: once
V gene: TRBV10-3
CDR3 protein: CAIRGDSSTNEKLFF
CDR3 DNA: TGTGCCATCAGGGGGGACAGTTCAACTAATGAAAAACTGTTTTTT

CDR3 length: 14
J gene: TRBJ2-1
D gene: TRBD2
clone size: few
V gene: TRBV29-1
CDR3 protein: CSGHSGRGYNEQFF
CDR3 DNA: TGCAGCGGACATAGCGGGAGGGGATACAATGAGCAGTTCTTC

CDR3 length: 17
J gene: TRBJ2-1
D gene: TRBD2
clone size: many
V gene: TRBV4-2
CDR3 protein: CASSQDSSGGGVNEQFF
CDR3 DNA: TGTGCCAGCAGCCAAGATTCCAGCGGGGGTGGGGTCAATGAGCAGTTCTTC